This TCR beta chain was sequenced during a study of OX40 agonist ivuxolimab in advanced cancers. Whole-study context: Ivuxolimab, an antibody acting as an agonist of OX40 (CD134), was used to treat patients. Patients were approximately 80% male with ages about 23 to 90, mean approximately 62. Recorded diagnoses for dose-escalation patients were hepatocellular carcinoma, melanoma, renal cell or head and neck cancer.

This CDR3 comprises 14 residues. V was cut by 0 bases and J by 3 bases, with 9 bases left in between. Germline lookup yields CDR1 SGHNT and CDR2 YENEEA. A history of autoimmune disease or systemic immunosuppression excluded patients. Profiled with immunoSEQ multiplex PCR; TCRdb holds only in-frame clones, not every one. The data show more than 45,000 clones, roughly 85% seen once. This material consisted of CD4+ or CD8+ T cells sorted from blood, taken in a trial of the OX40 agonist ivuxolimab. This chain connects TRBV11-3 to TRBJ2-7; possible D gene TRBD1, 6 bases. The sequence came from an adult with an advanced solid tumor such as melanoma, head and neck, liver or kidney cancer. This chain's CDR3 is CASSLDARGYEQYF. As DNA, the CDR3 is TGTGCCAGCAGCTTAGATGCCAGGGGCTACGAGCAGTACTTC.